Listed below are T cell receptor beta chains from one sample, sequenced in a study of graft-versus-host responses after intestinal transplantation. Their cognate antigens are unknown. Here immunoSEQ multiplex PCR was the method, and the copy in TCRdb shows in-frame clones only, minus some. The table lists around 70,000 clones, around 90% of them singletons. Specimen: unstimulated CD8+ T cells sorted from spleen or lymph node cells, collected before intestinal transplant. The origin of the receptors is a human donor who received an intestinal transplant. Each CDR3 is given with its conserved first and last residue. Fields, in order: J gene, V gene, D gene, clone size, CDR3 protein, CDR3 DNA. D genes are given only for firm matches. Rows give clone size only sometimes, using once, few, many, or a class for an expanded clone.

>TRBJ1-2|TRBV7-2|-|-
CASSLAGSGPYGYTF
TGTGCCAGCAGCTTAGCTGGGAGCGGGCCCTATGGCTACACCTTC
>TRBJ2-3|TRBV11-3|TRBD1|-
CASSPDRDGADTQYF
TGTGCCAGCAGCCCGGACAGGGATGGTGCAGATACGCAGTATTTT
>TRBJ2-7|TRBV6-1|TRBD2|-
CASSGTSGGAYEQYF
TGTGCCAGCAGTGGGACTAGCGGGGGGGCCTACGAGCAGTACTTC
>TRBJ2-7|TRBV6-5|TRBD1|-
CASSYVQGWEQYF
TGTGCCAGCAGTTACGTACAGGGGTGGGAGCAGTACTTC
>TRBJ2-7|TRBV5-4|TRBD1|once
CASSWDRGSYEQYF
TGTGCCAGCAGCTGGGACAGGGGGTCCTACGAGCAGTACTTC
>TRBJ2-7|TRBV7-6|-|-
CASSPEGGVASHEQYF
TGTGCCAGCAGCCCAGAAGGGGGAGTAGCATCCCACGAGCAGTACTTC
>TRBJ2-7|TRBV19|TRBD1|-
CASSTQGVHEQYF
TGTGCCAGTAGTACCCAGGGGGTCCACGAGCAGTACTTC
>TRBJ2-7|TRBV9|TRBD1|-
CASSPGTGPVQYF
TGTGCCAGCAGTCCCGGGACAGGCCCGGTGCAGTACTTC
>TRBJ1-5|TRBV27|-|once
CASSPAPTDYQPQHF
TGTGCCAGCAGTCCGGCGCCGACGGACTATCAGCCCCAGCATTTT
>TRBJ2-1|TRBV9|-|-
CASSVSTAYNEQFF
TGTGCCAGCAGCGTTTCGACAGCCTACAATGAGCAGTTCTTC
>TRBJ2-1|TRBV10-2|-|few
CASLSDSTSSYNEQFF
TGCGCCAGCCTATCTGACAGTACGAGCTCCTACAATGAGCAGTTCTTC
>TRBJ2-7|TRBV27|TRBD1|-
CASGGTGGSYEQYF
TGTGCCAGCGGCGGGACAGGGGGCTCCTACGAGCAGTACTTC
>TRBJ2-1|TRBV4-1|TRBD1|-
CASSQTPRDSSYNEQFF
TGCGCCAGCAGCCAAACCCCCCGGGACAGCTCCTACAATGAGCAGTTCTTC
>TRBJ1-1|TRBV11-2|-|-
CASSSYPGNTEAFF
TGTGCCAGCAGCTCGTATCCAGGAAACACTGAAGCTTTCTTT
>TRBJ2-5|TRBV10-3|TRBD1|-
CAIGDREETQYF
TGTGCCATCGGCGACAGGGAAGAGACCCAATACTTC
>TRBJ2-5|TRBV4-1|TRBD1|-
CASSRKIEGTGEETQYF
TGCGCCAGCAGCCGAAAGATCGAGGGGACAGGGGAAGAGACCCAGTACTTC
>TRBJ2-3|TRBV5-1|-|-
CASSLARLADTQYF
TGCGCCAGCAGCTTGGCAAGACTGGCAGATACGCAGTATTTT
>TRBJ2-3|TRBV5-4|-|once
CASSFRHRDRSTDTQYF
TGTGCCAGCAGCTTCCGTCACAGGGACCGTAGCACAGATACGCAGTATTTT
>TRBJ2-1|TRBV21-1|-|few
CASSQGAAGWVADEQFF
TGTGCCAGCAGCCAAGGGGCAGCGGGATGGGTCGCGGATGAGCAGTTCTTC
>TRBJ2-7|TRBV10-2|TRBD1|-
CASRGQSKDYEQYF
TGCGCCAGCAGGGGACAGTCTAAAGACTACGAGCAGTACTTC
>TRBJ1-3|TRBV28|TRBD1|-
CASRYPTGGGGNTIYF
TGTGCCAGCAGATACCCAACAGGGGGAGGTGGAAACACCATATATTTT
>TRBJ2-7|TRBV5-1|-|once
CASSSPPYRGWSYEQYF
TGCGCCAGCAGCTCACCCCCGTACCGGGGATGGTCCTACGAGCAGTACTTC
>TRBJ1-3|TRBV13|-|-
CASSLEPSGNTIYF
TGTGCCAGCAGCTTAGAGCCCTCTGGAAACACCATATATTTT
>TRBJ2-1|TRBV7-6|TRBD1|-
CASSSQTTGTGANEQFF
TGTGCCAGCAGCTCACAAACTACCGGGACAGGGGCTAATGAGCAGTTCTTC
>TRBJ1-3|TRBV11-2|-|-
CASSLVNTDYIGNTIYF
TGTGCCAGCAGCTTAGTCAACACGGACTATATAGGAAACACCATATATTTT
>TRBJ2-1|TRBV27|TRBD1|-
CASRAPGQGNEQFF
TGTGCCAGCAGAGCGCCGGGACAGGGCAATGAGCAGTTCTTC
>TRBJ2-7|TRBV7-8|-|-
CASSLGGGPEQYF
TGTGCCAGCAGCCTTGGCGGAGGGCCCGAGCAGTACTTC
>TRBJ1-1|TRBV9|-|-
CASSVQSTIMNTEAFF
TGTGCCAGCAGCGTACAATCCACTATTATGAACACTGAAGCTTTCTTT
>TRBJ2-7|TRBV28|TRBD2|-
CASTSGSYEQYF
TGTGCCAGCACTAGCGGGAGTTACGAGCAGTACTTC
>TRBJ2-7|TRBV27|TRBD2|-
CASTAAGGPYEQYF
TGTGCCAGCACGGCGGCGGGAGGGCCCTACGAGCAGTACTTC
>TRBJ1-2|TRBV30|-|-
CAWSQGGYGYTF
TGTGCCTGGAGTCAAGGAGGCTATGGCTACACCTTC
>TRBJ1-5|TRBV4-1|-|-
CASSQDGGQPQHF
TGCGCCAGCAGCCAAGATGGAGGGCAGCCCCAGCATTTT
>TRBJ2-5|TRBV27|TRBD2|-
CASRIGTSGQETQYF
TGTGCCAGCAGGATTGGGACTAGCGGGCAAGAGACCCAGTACTTC
>TRBJ1-2|TRBV7-8|TRBD1|-
CASSSGTGGGYTF
TGTGCCAGCAGCTCAGGGACAGGCGGGGGCTACACCTTC
>TRBJ1-4|TRBV5-4|-|-
CASSSDVGVAEKLFF
TGTGCCAGCAGCTCGGACGTAGGGGTGGCTGAAAAACTGTTTTTT
>TRBJ2-7|TRBV28|-|few
CASSSPGHEQYF
TGTGCCAGCAGTTCCCCAGGGCACGAGCAGTACTTC
>TRBJ1-1|TRBV28|-|-
CASSYPTGTLREAFF
TGTGCCAGCAGCTATCCTACAGGTACTCTTCGGGAAGCTTTCTTT
>TRBJ2-7|TRBV6-1|TRBD1|-
CASRIPGTGGLEQYF
TGTGCCAGCCGAATCCCCGGGACAGGGGGCCTCGAGCAGTACTTC
>TRBJ2-7|TRBV7-2|TRBD1|-
CASSAPGQGTHEQYF
TGTGCCAGCAGTGCCCCGGGACAGGGGACCCACGAGCAGTACTTC
>TRBJ2-3|TRBV7-9|TRBD2|-
CASSLQTSGRGDTQYF
TGTGCCAGCAGCCTCCAGACTAGCGGGAGAGGAGATACGCAGTATTTT
>TRBJ2-7|TRBV5-4|-|-
CASSYPEVSYEQYF
TGTGCCAGCAGCTACCCGGAGGTCTCCTACGAGCAGTACTTC
>TRBJ2-1|TRBV5-8|TRBD2|-
CASSLKGLASPSYNEQFF
TGTGCCAGCAGCTTAAAAGGACTAGCGTCTCCCTCCTACAATGAGCAGTTCTTC
>TRBJ2-2|TRBV6-5|-|-
CASMEGTGELFF
TGTGCCAGCATGGAGGGCACCGGGGAGCTGTTTTTT
>TRBJ1-2|TRBV27|TRBD1|-
CASAPPPGQGFSSFRGYTF
TGTGCCTCGGCCCCCCCTCCGGGACAGGGTTTCTCCTCGTTTCGCGGCTACACCTTC
>TRBJ2-7|TRBV4-1|TRBD2|once
CASSQESGGPSYEQYF
TGCGCCAGCAGCCAAGAATCGGGGGGACCTAGCTACGAGCAGTACTTC
>TRBJ2-1|TRBV28|TRBD2|-
CASSPPGTSGRSEQFF
TGTGCCAGCAGTCCCCCCGGGACTAGCGGGAGAAGTGAGCAGTTCTTC
>TRBJ1-5|TRBV6-1|-|once
CASSEYIWASSNQPQHF
TGTGCCAGCAGTGAATATATTTGGGCTTCTAGCAATCAGCCCCAGCATTTT
>TRBJ1-1|TRBV27|-|-
CASSFPGQEAFF
TGTGCCAGCAGTTTTCCAGGACAAGAAGCTTTCTTT
>TRBJ2-1|TRBV6-1|TRBD2|-
CASSESGGYNEQFF
TGTGCCAGCAGTGAAAGCGGGGGGTACAATGAGCAGTTCTTC
>TRBJ1-5|TRBV27|-|-
CASSLARSNQPQHF
TGTGCCAGCAGTTTAGCCCGGAGCAATCAGCCCCAGCATTTT
>TRBJ2-3|TRBV5-1|-|-
CASSLSRVNTQYF
TGCGCCAGCAGCTTAAGCAGGGTAAATACGCAGTATTTT
>TRBJ2-1|TRBV27|-|-
CASSLSEGRASYNEQFF
TGTGCCAGCAGTTTATCGGAGGGAAGGGCTTCCTACAATGAGCAGTTCTTC
>TRBJ2-1|TRBV15|TRBD1|-
CATSPRTGGVDEQFF
TGTGCCACCAGCCCCCGGACAGGGGGCGTCGATGAGCAGTTCTTC